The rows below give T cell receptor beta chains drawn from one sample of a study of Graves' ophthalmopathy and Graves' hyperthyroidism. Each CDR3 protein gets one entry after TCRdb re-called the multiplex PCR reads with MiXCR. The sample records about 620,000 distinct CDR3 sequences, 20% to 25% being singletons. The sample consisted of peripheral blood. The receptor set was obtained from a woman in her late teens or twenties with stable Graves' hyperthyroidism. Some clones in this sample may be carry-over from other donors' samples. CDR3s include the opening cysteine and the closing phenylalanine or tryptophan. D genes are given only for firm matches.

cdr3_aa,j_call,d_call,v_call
CSARQGGVNTEAFF,TRBJ1-1,TRBD1,TRBV20-1
CASSAGGWGYTF,TRBJ1-2,TRBD1,TRBV25-1
CASSYGGGASTGELFF,TRBJ2-2,TRBD2,TRBV6-2/TRBV6-3
CASSAQTVDTGELFF,TRBJ2-2,-,TRBV6-1
CASSTGANYGYTF,TRBJ1-2,-,TRBV12-3/TRBV12-4
CATREGGDYGYTF,TRBJ1-2,-,TRBV12-3/TRBV12-4
CAWSTGLYSNQPQHF,TRBJ1-5,-,TRBV30
CASTERGQDNQPQHF,TRBJ1-5,TRBD1,TRBV2
CASSPIQETQYF,TRBJ2-5,-,TRBV6-2/TRBV6-3
CSARDAANSPLHF,TRBJ1-6,-,TRBV20-1
CASSYSTGANSPLHF,TRBJ1-6,-,TRBV6-5
CASSEHSSYNSPLHF,TRBJ1-6,-,TRBV6-1
CASRRRGAYRSLHF,TRBJ1-6,-,TRBV28
CAWKQGATEAFF,TRBJ1-1,TRBD1,TRBV30
CASSQSGAGTGELFF,TRBJ2-2,-,TRBV3-1
CASSLGDFVGYTF,TRBJ1-2,-,TRBV7-9
CASSPGSPLGTQYF,TRBJ2-5,-,TRBV28
CASKRDRTSGANVLTF,TRBJ2-6,TRBD1,TRBV12-3/TRBV12-4
CASSLTRGGVDGYTF,TRBJ1-2,-,TRBV11-1
CASRRVSYNSPLHF,TRBJ1-6,-,TRBV28
CASTGGAETQYF,TRBJ2-5,-,TRBV6-2/TRBV6-3
CASSDMGSVQETQYF,TRBJ2-5,-,TRBV6-1
CASSYPGTAPYGYTF,TRBJ1-2,TRBD1,TRBV6-5
CDSSLYDRGRGTGELFF,TRBJ2-2,TRBD1,TRBV7-8
CASTLAGGGNSPLHF,TRBJ1-6,-,TRBV7-2